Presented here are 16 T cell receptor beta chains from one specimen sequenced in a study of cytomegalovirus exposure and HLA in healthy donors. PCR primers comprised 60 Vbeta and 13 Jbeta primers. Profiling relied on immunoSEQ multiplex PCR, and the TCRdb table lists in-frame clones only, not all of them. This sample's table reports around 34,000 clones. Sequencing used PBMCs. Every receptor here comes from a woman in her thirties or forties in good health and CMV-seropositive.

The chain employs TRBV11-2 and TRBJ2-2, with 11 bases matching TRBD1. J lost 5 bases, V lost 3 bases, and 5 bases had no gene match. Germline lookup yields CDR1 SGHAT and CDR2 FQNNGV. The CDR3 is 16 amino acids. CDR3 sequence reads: CASSFGQGASTGELFF. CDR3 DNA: TGTGCCAGCAGCTTCGGACAGGGGGCGAGTACCGGGGAGCTGTTTTTT.

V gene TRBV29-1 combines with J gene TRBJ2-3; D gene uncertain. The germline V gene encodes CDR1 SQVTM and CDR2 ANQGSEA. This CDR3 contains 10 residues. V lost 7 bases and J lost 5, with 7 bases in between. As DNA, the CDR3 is TGCAGCGCCCTTTTAGATACGCAGTATTTT. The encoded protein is CSALLDTQYF.

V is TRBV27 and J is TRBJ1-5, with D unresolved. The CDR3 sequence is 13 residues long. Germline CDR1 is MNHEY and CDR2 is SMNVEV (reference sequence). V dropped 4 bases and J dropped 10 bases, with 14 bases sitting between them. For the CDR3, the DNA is TGTGCCAGCAGTTCGAACCCTTCAGGACCCCAGCATTTT. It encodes CASSSNPSGPQHF.

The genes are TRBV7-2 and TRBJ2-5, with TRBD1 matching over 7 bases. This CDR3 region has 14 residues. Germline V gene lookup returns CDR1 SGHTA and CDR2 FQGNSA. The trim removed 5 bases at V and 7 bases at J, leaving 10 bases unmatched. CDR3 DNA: TGTGCCAGCAGCACAACCGGGACAGCTACGACCCAGTACTTC. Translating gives CASSTTGTATTQYF.

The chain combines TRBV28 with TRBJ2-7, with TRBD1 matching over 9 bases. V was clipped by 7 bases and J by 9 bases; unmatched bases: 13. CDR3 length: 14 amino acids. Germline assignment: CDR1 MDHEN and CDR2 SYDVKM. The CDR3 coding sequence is TGTGCCAGCACCCAGGGACAGGGAGGGTTAGGGCAGTACTTC. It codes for CASTQGQGGLGQYF.

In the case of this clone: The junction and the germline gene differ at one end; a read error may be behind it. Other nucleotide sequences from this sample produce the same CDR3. In DNA form, the CDR3 reads TGTGCCTGGCGGGACAGCGTAGGGAACACTGAAGCTTTCTTC. Protein: CAWRDSVGNTEAFF. The J gene is TRBJ1-1, the V gene TRBV30; TRBD1 aligns across 7 bases. This CDR3 is built from 14 residues. Germline V gene sequence: CDR1 GTSNPN, CDR2 SVGIG (reference sequence).

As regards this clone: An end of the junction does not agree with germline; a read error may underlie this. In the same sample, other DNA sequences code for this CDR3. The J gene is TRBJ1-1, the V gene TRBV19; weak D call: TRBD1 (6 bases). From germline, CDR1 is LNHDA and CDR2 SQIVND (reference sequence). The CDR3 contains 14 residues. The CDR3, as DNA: TGTGCCAGTAGTCCCCCGACAGGTTCTATTGAAGCCTTCTTT. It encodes CASSPPTGSIEAFF.

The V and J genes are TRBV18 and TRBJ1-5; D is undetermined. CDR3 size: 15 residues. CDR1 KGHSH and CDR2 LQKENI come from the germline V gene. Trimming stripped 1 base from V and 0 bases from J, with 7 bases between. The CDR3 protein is CASSPQEGSNQPQHF. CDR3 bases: TGTGCCAGCTCACCACAGGAGGGTAGCAATCAGCCCCAGCATTTT. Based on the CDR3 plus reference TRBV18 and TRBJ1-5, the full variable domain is NAGVMQNPRHLVRRRGQEARLRCSPMKGHSHVYWYRQLPEEGLKFMVYLQKENIIDESGMPKERFSAEFPKEGPSILRIQQVVRGDSAAYFCASSPQEGSNQPQHFGDGTRLSIL.

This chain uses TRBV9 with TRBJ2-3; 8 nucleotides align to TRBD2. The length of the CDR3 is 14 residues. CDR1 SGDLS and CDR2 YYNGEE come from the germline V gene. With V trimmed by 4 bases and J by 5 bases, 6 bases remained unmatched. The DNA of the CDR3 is TGTGCCAGCAGCCGAGCGGGAGAGGTAGATACGCAGTATTTT. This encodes CASSRAGEVDTQYF.

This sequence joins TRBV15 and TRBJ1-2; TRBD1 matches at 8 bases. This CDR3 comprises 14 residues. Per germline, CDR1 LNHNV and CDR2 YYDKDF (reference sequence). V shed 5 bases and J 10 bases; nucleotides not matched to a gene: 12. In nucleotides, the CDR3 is TGTGCCACCAGCGCCCGTGGGACAGGACGCCTCTACACCTTC. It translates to CATSARGTGRLYTF.

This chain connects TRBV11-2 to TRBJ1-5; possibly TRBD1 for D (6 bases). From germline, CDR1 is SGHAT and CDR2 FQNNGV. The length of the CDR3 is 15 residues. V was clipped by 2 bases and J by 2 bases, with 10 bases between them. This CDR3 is CASSLQDSRNQPQHF. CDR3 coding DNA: TGTGCCAGCAGCTTACAGGACAGCCGCAATCAGCCCCAGCATTTT.

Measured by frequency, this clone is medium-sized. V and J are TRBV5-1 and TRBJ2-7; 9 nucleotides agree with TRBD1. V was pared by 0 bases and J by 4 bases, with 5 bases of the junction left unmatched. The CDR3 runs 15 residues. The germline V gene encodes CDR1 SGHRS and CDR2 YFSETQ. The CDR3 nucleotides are TGCGCCAGCAGCTTGGAAGGGACAGGGCTTTACGAGCAGTACTTC. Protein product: CASSLEGTGLYEQYF.

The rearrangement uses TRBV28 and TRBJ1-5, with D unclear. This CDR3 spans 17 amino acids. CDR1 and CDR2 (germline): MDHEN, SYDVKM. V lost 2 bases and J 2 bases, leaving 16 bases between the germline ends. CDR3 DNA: TGTGCCAGCAGTTTAAAAGGGTTTGTCGGGGGCAATCAGCCCCAGCATTTT. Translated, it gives CASSLKGFVGGNQPQHF.

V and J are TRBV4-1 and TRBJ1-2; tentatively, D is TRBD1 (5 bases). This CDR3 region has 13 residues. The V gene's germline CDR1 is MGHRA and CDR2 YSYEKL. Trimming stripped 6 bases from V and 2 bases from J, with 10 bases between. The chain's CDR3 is CASSDSTNYGYTF. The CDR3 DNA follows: TGCGCCAGCAGTGACAGCACGAACTATGGCTACACCTTC.

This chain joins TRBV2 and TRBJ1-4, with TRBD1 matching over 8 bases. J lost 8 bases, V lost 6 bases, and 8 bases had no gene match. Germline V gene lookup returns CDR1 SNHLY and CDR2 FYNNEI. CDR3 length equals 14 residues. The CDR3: CASRRGQGREKLFF. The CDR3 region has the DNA TGTGCCAGCAGACGCGGACAGGGACGCGAAAAACTGTTTTTT.

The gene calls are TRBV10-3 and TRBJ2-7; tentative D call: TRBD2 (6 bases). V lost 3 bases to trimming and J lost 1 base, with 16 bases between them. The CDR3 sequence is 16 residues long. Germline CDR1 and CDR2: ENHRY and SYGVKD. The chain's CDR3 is CAISDPLALVSYEQYF. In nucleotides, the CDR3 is TGTGCCATCAGTGACCCCCTAGCGTTGGTATCCTACGAGCAGTACTTC.